The 14 T cell receptor beta chains below all came from one sample that was sequenced in a study of identical twins listed by TCRdb under 2016. Receptor amplification or capture employed 5' RACE. Sequencing used an Illumina HiSeq 2000. The public sequencing data were trimmed at Q25 with fastp and processed into clonotypes with MiXCR by TCRdb, which kept only in-frame beta chains. Each entry is one CDR3 protein sequence, shown with its most common DNA and genes. The sample table contains 450,000 or so distinct CDR3 sequences; only one count was recorded for 20% to 30% of them. The ten largest clones add up to over 2.5% of the sample. This sample also appeared in a second study, on T cells expressing NK-cell markers.

Sequencing used CD4+ T cells sorted from blood. These receptor sequences come from a woman under 30 in good health.

CDR3 DNA: TGTGCCAGCCGAAGCTTTATGAGCCACAATGAGCAGTTCTTC. Its translation is CASRSFMSHNEQFF. This sequence joins TRBV6-1 and TRBJ2-1; D gene unclear. This CDR3 has 14 amino acids. V was clipped by 8 bases and J by 5 bases, with 16 bases between them. From germline, CDR1 is MNHNS and CDR2 SASEGT.

The chain is built from TRBV7-9 and TRBJ2-3; 8 bases align to TRBD2. Germline V lookup: CDR1 SEHNR, CDR2 FQNEAQ (reference sequence). This CDR3 has 15 amino acids. V was pared by 7 bases and J by 6 bases, with 12 bases of the junction left unmatched. The CDR3 region has the DNA TGTGCCAGCACCCAAGGCAGCGGGAGTTTCGATACGCAGTATTTT. Residues: CASTQGSGSFDTQYF.

The chain joins TRBV2 to TRBJ2-7, with a weak D call TRBD1 (5 bases). Trimming left V 7 bases short and J 3 bases short, with 13 bases between. The CDR3 is 13 residues long. Per germline, CDR1 SNHLY and CDR2 FYNNEI. CDR3 protein: CASTGGRDYEQYF. CDR3 DNA: TGTGCCAGCACCGGTGGCAGGGACTACGAGCAGTACTTC.

The rearrangement links TRBV19 to TRBJ2-7; 8 nucleotides align to TRBD1. The germline V gene encodes CDR1 LNHDA and CDR2 SQIVND (reference sequence). V gave up 2 bases and J gave up 0 bases; unmatched junction bases: 3. The CDR3 sequence is 15 residues long. Here the CDR3 reads CASSIRGQDSYEQYF. The CDR3 coding sequence is TGTGCCAGTAGTATACGGGGACAGGACTCCTACGAGCAGTACTTC.

The chain uses TRBV21-1 and TRBJ2-3; TRBD1, the D gene given by the table, was not confirmed from the DNA. TRBV21-1 is a pseudogene segment. The CDR3 is made up of 19 amino acids. DNA for the CDR3: TGTGCCAGCAGCAAAGTCGACAGCGGGGGCCGGACAAGGCATTATACGCAGTATTTT. As protein: CASSKVDSGGRTRHYTQYF.

The chain carries TRBV20-1 and TRBJ2-5; 8 nucleotides line up with TRBD1. Germline CDR1 and CDR2: DFQATT and SNEGSKA (reference sequence). The CDR3 is 15 residues long. V was pared by 0 bases and J by 4 bases, with 7 bases of the junction left unmatched. The DNA of the CDR3 is TGCAGTGCTAGAGATCGGGGCAGGGGGCCAGAGACCCAGTACTTC. It translates to CSARDRGRGPETQYF.

The V gene is TRBV12-3 or TRBV12-4, the J gene TRBJ2-7; D unresolved. V gave up 7 bases and J gave up 1 base, with 17 bases separating them. The CDR3 length is 15 residues. The CDR3 region has the DNA TGTGCCAGCACCGAAAGACGGACGGGTTCCTACGAGCAGTACTTC. Amino acids: CASTERRTGSYEQYF.

This clonotype was detected many times. V is TRBV3-1 and J is TRBJ2-1; D not resolved. CDR1 and CDR2 from the germline V gene are LGHDT and YNNKEL (reference sequence). V lost 5 bases, J lost 0 bases, and 2 bases lay in between. There are 12 residues in the CDR3. The chain's CDR3 is CASSNSYNEQFF. CDR3 nucleotides: TGTGCCAGCAGCAACTCCTACAATGAGCAGTTCTTC.

The chain links TRBV5-1 to TRBJ2-7; the D gene is possibly TRBD1 (6 bases). Germline V gives CDR1 SGHRS, CDR2 YFSETQ. The CDR3 sequence is 15 residues long. With 5 bases removed from V and 2 bases from J, the gap between germline ends came to 17 bases. The DNA of the CDR3 is TGCGCCAGCAGTGAGGGGGATCTTACCGCCTACGAGCAGTACTTC. It specifies CASSEGDLTAYEQYF.

This clonotype was detected only a few times. The chain employs TRBV5-1 and TRBJ1-1; D possibly corresponds to TRBD1 (5 bases). Trimming cost V 0 bases and J 3 bases, with 9 bases left between them. CDR1 is SGHRS and CDR2 is YFSETQ in the germline V gene. The CDR3 runs 14 residues. The chain's CDR3 is CASSLGGVDTEAFF. The CDR3 bases are TGCGCCAGCAGCTTGGGGGGGGTGGACACTGAAGCTTTCTTT. The complete variable domain, with remaining parts taken from reference TRBV5-1 and TRBJ1-1, reads KAGVTQTPRYLIKTRGQQVTLSCSPISGHRSVSWYQQTPGQGLQFLFEYFSETQRNKGNFPGRFSGRQFSNSRSEMNVSTLELGDSALYLCASSLGGVDTEAFFGQGTRLTVV.

The chain uses TRBV4-3 and TRBJ2-7; TRBD2 might be the D (6 bases). The length of the CDR3 is 14 residues. CDR1 is LGHNA, CDR2 YSLEER, per germline. The V end lost 4 bases, the J end lost 3 bases, and 13 bases lay between the germline ends. The DNA of the CDR3 is TGCGCCAGCAGCCCAGCGGGTAGCCGCTACGAGCAGTACTTC. It encodes CASSPAGSRYEQYF.

The sample holds a few counts of this clonotype. V usage is TRBV20-1 and J usage is TRBJ1-1; TRBD1 is a possible D gene (6 bases). The germline V gene has CDR1 DFQATT and CDR2 SNEGSKA (reference sequence). V lost 6 bases and J lost 0, with 14 bases in between. The CDR3 has 14 amino acids. The CDR3 reads CSAQGPPMNTEAFF. Here the CDR3 DNA reads TGCAGTGCCCAGGGGCCGCCTATGAACACTGAAGCTTTCTTT.

V gene TRBV5-5 combines with J gene TRBJ2-2; the D is unclear. The CDR3 covers 12 residues. Germline CDR1 SGHKS, CDR2 YYEKEE (reference sequence). V was cut by 4 bases and J by 9 bases, with 10 bases left in between. CDR3 nucleotide sequence: TGTGCCAGCAGCCCGGCACAACGGGAGCTGTTTTTT. It specifies CASSPAQRELFF.

This chain uses TRBV9 with TRBJ2-7; a possible D gene is TRBD2 (5 bases). Germline V gene lookup returns CDR1 SGDLS and CDR2 YYNGEE. The CDR3 totals 13 residues. Trimming took 2 bases from V and 0 from J, leaving 6 bases between them. The CDR3 loop is CASSVGDSYEQYF. DNA of the CDR3: TGTGCCAGCAGCGTCGGGGACTCCTACGAGCAGTACTTC. Based on the CDR3 plus reference TRBV9 and TRBJ2-7, the full variable domain is DSGVTQTPKHLITATGQRVTLRCSPRSGDLSVYWYQQSLDQGLQFLIQYYNGEERAKGNILERFSAQQFPDLHSELNLSSLELGDSALYFCASSVGDSYEQYFGPGTRLTVT.